This TCR beta chain was retrieved from a study of T cell responses to AZD1222 COVID-19 vaccine. Germline V gives CDR1 SGHRS, CDR2 YFSETQ. V was pared by 0 bases and J by 5 bases, with 4 bases of the junction left unmatched. CDR3 size: 14 residues. TCRdb's copy holds only in-frame clones and misses some; the assay was immunoSEQ multiplex PCR. The data hold about 150,000 clones, with 75% to 90% observed a single time. Regarding this clone: Its antigen is not known.

Broader study findings: Among those given AZD1222, only 6 or 7 were seropositive at baseline. Researchers report vaccine-associated CD4 TCRs spanning spike, with dominance at 160-218 and 743-854. Reports indicate that nearly half of spike-specific TCRs are directed at unmutated variant regions.

The genes are TRBV5-1 and TRBJ2-5; 7 bases align to TRBD2. This specimen consisted of peripheral blood, obtained on day 0 of AZD1222 vaccination. The TCR originated in an adult in good health. CDR3 sequence (DNA): TGCGCCAGCAGCTTGGGGGCGGGGGACGAGACCCAGTACTTC. It translates to CASSLGAGDETQYF.